This TCR beta chain appears in the sequencing data of a study of T cells in Graves' hyperthyroidism and ophthalmopathy. Across the whole study: Peripheral blood was acquired at first diagnosis, ahead of any therapy whatsoever. Study results and caveats: Blood also held most thyroid clonotypes expanded beyond 0.001.

Uncontrolled infection, other autoimmune disease, pregnancy or lactation excluded patients. Fresh 10 ml peripheral blood yielded PBMCs. CDR3 length: 12 amino acids. Germline CDR1 MNHEY, CDR2 SVGEGT. Template material for amplifying TCR beta CDR3 regions consisted of RNA transcripts. The TCR CDR3 first-round RT-PCR relied on the HTBI primer set. TCRdb used MiXCR to reprocess the multiplex PCR reads, holding one entry per CDR3 protein. The sample has approximately 300,000 distinct CDR3 sequences, about a sixth seen once; the top ten hold over 45%. Notes on this clonotype: Its target is not known. Its ends do not fully match the called genes, so a read error is possible.

V gene TRBV6-2 or TRBV6-3 combines with J gene TRBJ1-2, with 9 nucleotides matching TRBD1. The source is a woman between 55 and 75 years old with Graves' ophthalmopathy. The sample was blood. In DNA form, the CDR3 reads TGTACCAGCAGTCGACAGGGGGATGGCTACACCTTC. Amino acid sequence: CTSSRQGDGYTF.